These 9 T cell receptor beta chains came from one sample sequenced in a study of blood T cell repertoires in COVID-19. Sequencing used immunoSEQ multiplex PCR; TCRdb keeps in-frame clones, though not all of them. The sample consists of hundreds of thousands of clones, 88% of them appearing once. Sequences were obtained from peripheral blood. These receptors all come from a woman in her twenties or thirties with COVID-19, enrolled during active disease.

The chain is built from TRBV28 and TRBJ2-3; 9 bases map to TRBD1. The CDR3 contains 17 residues. V was pared by 10 bases and J by 0 bases, with 14 bases of the junction left unmatched. Per the germline V gene, CDR1 is MDHEN and CDR2 is SYDVKM. CDR3 amino acids: CATSVLGQGHSTDTQYF. The CDR3 coding sequence is TGTGCCACCTCAGTTCTGGGACAGGGCCATAGCACAGATACGCAGTATTTT.

V and J are TRBV12-3 or TRBV12-4 and TRBJ2-1; no definite D call. With 3 bases removed from V and 3 bases from J, the gap between germline ends came to 6 bases. The length of the CDR3 is 13 residues. CDR3 protein: CASSFVGYNEQFF. The CDR3 DNA is TGTGCCAGCAGTTTTGTCGGCTACAATGAGCAGTTCTTC.

The V call is TRBV7-2, the J call TRBJ2-5; TRBD2 might be the D (7 bases). This CDR3 has 14 residues. Germline V gives CDR1 SGHTA, CDR2 FQGNSA. Trimming cost V 4 bases and J 2 bases, with 11 bases left between them. The CDR3 region has the DNA TGTGCCAGCAGCTGGGGGGGCAGGCAAGAGACCCAGTACTTC. Translated, it gives CASSWGGRQETQYF. Based on the CDR3 plus reference TRBV7-2 and TRBJ2-5, the full variable domain is GAGVSQSPSNKVTEKGKDVELRCDPISGHTALYWYRQSLGQGLEFLIYFQGNSAPDKSGLPSDRFSAERTGGSVSTLTIQRTQQEDSAVYLCASSWGGRQETQYFGPGTRLLVL.

The chain carries TRBV5-1 and TRBJ2-7; 7 bases are a match to TRBD1. The CDR3 consists of 14 residues. Germline lookup yields CDR1 SGHRS and CDR2 YFSETQ. Trimming took 4 bases from V and 3 from J; bases not matched to a gene: 7. Here the CDR3 DNA reads TGCGCCAGCAGCACCTCGGGACAGATCTACGAGCAGTACTTC. It translates to CASSTSGQIYEQYF.

This clone was found once. V is TRBV21-1 and J is TRBJ1-1; TRBD1, the table's D call, was not compared with the DNA. TRBV21-1 is classified as a pseudogene. The CDR3 covers 17 residues. CDR3 DNA sequence: TGTGCCAGCAGCAGGGGGGACAGGGATTACGGAAGCGCTGAAGCTTTCTTT. The encoded protein is CASSRGDRDYGSAEAFF.

The CDR3 here is CAWTLGTRIQETQYF. The CDR3 DNA follows: TGTGCCTGGACCCTGGGAACTAGGATACAAGAGACCCAGTACTTC. V is TRBV30 and J is TRBJ2-5; a weak D match, TRBD2 (5 bases). The CDR3 has 15 residues. Germline lookup yields CDR1 GTSNPN and CDR2 SVGIG (reference sequence). V was trimmed by 4 bases and J by 2 bases, leaving 17 bases between them.

The rearrangement uses TRBV2 and TRBJ1-2, with a weak D call TRBD1 (5 bases). The CDR3 is made up of 13 amino acids. Germline V lookup: CDR1 SNHLY, CDR2 FYNNEI. V dropped 2 bases and J dropped 4 bases, with 8 bases sitting between them. The CDR3 reads CASSETGPYGYTF. CDR3 DNA sequence: TGTGCCAGCAGTGAAACAGGCCCCTATGGCTACACCTTC.

This chain joins TRBV4-2 and TRBJ2-5; tentative D call: TRBD1 (6 bases). The V end lost 0 bases, the J end lost 4 bases, and 12 bases lay between the germline ends. The CDR3 totals 15 residues. The germline V gene encodes CDR1 LGHNA and CDR2 YNFKEQ. The DNA for the CDR3 is TGTGCCAGCAGCCAAGATCTGGGCAGGGGAGAGACCCAGTACTTC. Its translation: CASSQDLGRGETQYF.

The chain carries TRBV5-5 and TRBJ1-5; D may be TRBD1 (6 bases). CDR1 is SGHKS and CDR2 is YYEKEE in the germline V gene (reference sequence). CDR3 length: 13 residues. V was cut by 4 bases and J by 5 bases, with 10 bases left in between. The CDR3 region is CASSTGIDQPQHF. The CDR3 bases are TGTGCCAGCAGCACAGGGATCGATCAGCCCCAGCATTTT.